The T cell receptor (beta chain) under discussion was sequenced for a study of blood T cell repertoires in COVID-19. As for the study in general: Collection of acute and convalescent COVID-19 samples took place in the United States, Italy and Spain.

V dropped 7 bases and J dropped 2 bases, with 11 bases sitting between them. CDR3 length equals 13 residues. The method was immunoSEQ multiplex PCR; TCRdb's version includes in-frame clones alone and lacks a portion of them. Found here are about 260,000 clones, 85% to 90% of them singletons; the top ten hold approximately 1.5%. The rearrangement uses TRBV12-3 or TRBV12-4 and TRBJ2-5; D unresolved. Sequenced input: peripheral blood. The sequence was obtained from a woman aged 40 to 50 who had recovered from COVID-19. The CDR3 nucleotides are TGTGCCAGCACCTCCCCCCTGCAAGAGACCCAGTACTTC. Its protein is CASTSPLQETQYF.